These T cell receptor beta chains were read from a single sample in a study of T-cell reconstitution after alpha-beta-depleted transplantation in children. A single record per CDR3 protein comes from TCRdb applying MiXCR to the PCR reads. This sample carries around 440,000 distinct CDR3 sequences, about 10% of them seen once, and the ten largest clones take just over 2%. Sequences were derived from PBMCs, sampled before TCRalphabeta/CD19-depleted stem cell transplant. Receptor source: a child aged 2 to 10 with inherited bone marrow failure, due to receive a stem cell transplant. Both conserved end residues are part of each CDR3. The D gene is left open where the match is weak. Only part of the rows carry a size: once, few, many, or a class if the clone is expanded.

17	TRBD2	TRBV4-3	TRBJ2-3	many	CASSQDPWRERTDTQYF	TGCGCCAGCAGCCAAGATCCCTGGCGGGAGCGAACAGATACGCAGTATTTT
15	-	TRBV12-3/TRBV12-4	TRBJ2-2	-	CASTTSGGPVGELFF	TGTGCCAGCACCACCTCAGGAGGGCCGGTCGGGGAGCTGTTTTTT
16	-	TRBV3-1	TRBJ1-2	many	CASSQGGGTLPYGYTF	TGTGCCAGCAGCCAAGGGGGGGGTACCCTCCCCTATGGCTACACCTTC
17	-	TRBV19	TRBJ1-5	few	CASSKAPHRALNQPQHF	TGTGCCAGTAGTAAGGCCCCCCACAGGGCCCTCAATCAGCCCCAGCATTTT
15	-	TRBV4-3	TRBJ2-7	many	CASSQAATASYEQYF	TGCGCCAGCAGCCAAGCGGCTACGGCCTCCTACGAGCAGTACTTC
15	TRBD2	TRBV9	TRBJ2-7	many	CASSASSGSVYEQYF	TGTGCCAGCAGCGCCTCTAGCGGGAGTGTGTACGAGCAGTACTTC
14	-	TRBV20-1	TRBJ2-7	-	CSASSPSRPYEQYF	TGCAGTGCTAGCTCCCCCTCTAGGCCCTACGAGCAGTACTTC
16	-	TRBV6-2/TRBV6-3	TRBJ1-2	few	CASSYSTLATDYGYTF	TGTGCCAGCAGTTACTCGACCTTGGCTACCGACTATGGCTACACCTTC
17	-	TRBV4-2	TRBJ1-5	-	CASSQGARLGSNQPQHF	TGTGCCAGCAGCCAAGGGGCCCGTTTGGGCAGCAATCAGCCCCAGCATTTT
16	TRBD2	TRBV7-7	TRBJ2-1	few	CASSPWTSGSGGEQFF	TGTGCTAGCAGCCCTTGGACTAGCGGGAGCGGAGGTGAGCAGTTCTTC
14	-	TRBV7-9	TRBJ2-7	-	CASSLGPSFREQYF	TGTGCCAGCAGCTTAGGACCGTCGTTCCGGGAGCAGTACTTC
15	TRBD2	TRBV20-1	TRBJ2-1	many	CSAWASGIFYNEQFF	TGCAGTGCCTGGGCTAGCGGGATTTTCTACAATGAGCAGTTCTTC
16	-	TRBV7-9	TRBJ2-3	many	CASSLALGTLTDTQYF	TGTGCCAGCAGCTTAGCGCTAGGGACCCTGACAGATACGCAGTATTTT
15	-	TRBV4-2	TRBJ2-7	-	CASSQDPGDPYEQYF	TGTGCCAGCAGCCAAGATCCAGGGGATCCTTACGAGCAGTACTTC
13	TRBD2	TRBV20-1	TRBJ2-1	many	CSAQRENYNEQFF	TGCAGTGCTCAGCGGGAGAACTACAATGAGCAGTTCTTC
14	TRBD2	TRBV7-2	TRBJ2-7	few	CASSLVGTRNEQYF	TGTGCCAGCAGCTTAGTCGGGACTAGGAACGAGCAGTACTTC
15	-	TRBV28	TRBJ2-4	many	CASSSPPPGADIQYF	TGTGCCAGCAGTTCCCCACCACCGGGGGCTGACATTCAGTACTTC
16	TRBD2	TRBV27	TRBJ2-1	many	CASSSGRAGVYNEQFF	TGTGCCAGCAGTTCAGGGAGGGCCGGAGTTTACAATGAGCAGTTCTTC
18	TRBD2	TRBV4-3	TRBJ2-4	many	CASSQDSGLAGAKNIQYF	TGCGCCAGCAGCCAAGACTCCGGACTAGCGGGAGCCAAAAACATTCAGTACTTC
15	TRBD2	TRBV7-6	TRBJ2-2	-	CASSLGREITGELFF	TGTGCCAGCAGCTTAGGGCGGGAGATCACCGGGGAGCTGTTTTTT
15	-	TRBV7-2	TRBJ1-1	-	CASSLVAGADTEAFF	TGTGCCAGCAGCTTAGTTGCGGGGGCGGACACTGAAGCTTTCTTT
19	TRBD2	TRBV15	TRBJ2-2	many	CATSRAISSGILDTGELFF	TGTGCCACCAGCAGAGCAATTTCTAGCGGGATTTTAGACACCGGGGAGCTGTTTTTT
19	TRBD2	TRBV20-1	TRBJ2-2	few	CSATPLTSGRRIGTGELFF	TGCAGTGCAACCCCACTGACTAGCGGGAGGAGGATCGGCACCGGGGAGCTGTTTTTT
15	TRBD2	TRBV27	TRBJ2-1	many	CASSLSGLADNEQFF	TGTGCCAGCAGCTTATCGGGACTAGCGGACAATGAGCAGTTCTTC
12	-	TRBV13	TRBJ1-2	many	CASSLVGHGYTF	TGTGCCAGCAGCTTAGTCGGACATGGCTACACCTTC
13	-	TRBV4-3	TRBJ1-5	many	CASSQELNQPQHF	TGCGCCAGCAGCCAAGAACTGAATCAGCCCCAGCATTTT
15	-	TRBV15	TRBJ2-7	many	CATSRDGQVINEQYF	TGTGCCACCAGCAGAGATGGCCAGGTTATTAACGAGCAGTACTTC
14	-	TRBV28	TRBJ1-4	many	CASSLLQGLEKLFF	TGTGCCAGCAGTTTATTACAGGGCCTTGAAAAACTGTTTTTT
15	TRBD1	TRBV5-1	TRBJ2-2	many	CASTGQGAKAGELFF	TGCGCCAGCACGGGACAGGGGGCGAAAGCCGGGGAGCTGTTTTTT
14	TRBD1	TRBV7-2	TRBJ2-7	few	CASSSRTGAYEQYF	TGTGCCAGCAGCTCAAGGACAGGGGCCTACGAGCAGTACTTC
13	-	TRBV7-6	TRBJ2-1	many	CASSLTVGNEQFF	TGTGCCAGCAGCCTTACGGTAGGGAATGAGCAGTTCTTC
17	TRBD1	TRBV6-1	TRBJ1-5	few	CASSERWDRATYVSQHF	TGTGCCAGCAGTGAGAGGTGGGACAGAGCCACCTATGTATCCCAGCATTTT
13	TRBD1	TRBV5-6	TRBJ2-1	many	CASSRRGGYEQFF	TGTGCCAGCAGCCGCCGAGGGGGCTATGAGCAGTTCTTC
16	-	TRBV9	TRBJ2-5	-	CASSVGVGGSQETQYF	TGTGCCAGCAGCGTAGGGGTCGGGGGATCCCAAGAGACCCAGTACTTC
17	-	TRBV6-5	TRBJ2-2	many	CASSYYRTGRDTGELFF	TGTGCCAGCAGTTACTATCGGACAGGGAGGGACACCGGGGAGCTGTTTTTT
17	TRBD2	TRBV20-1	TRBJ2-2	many	CSARASGRPVDTGELFF	TGCAGTGCTAGAGCTAGCGGGAGGCCCGTCGACACCGGGGAGCTGTTTTTT
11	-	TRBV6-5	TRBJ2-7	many	CASSNEYEQYF	TGTGCCAGCAGTAACGAGTACGAGCAGTACTTC
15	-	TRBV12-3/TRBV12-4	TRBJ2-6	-	CASSFGRYGANVLTF	TGTGCCAGCAGTTTTGGCAGGTATGGGGCCAACGTCCTGACTTTC
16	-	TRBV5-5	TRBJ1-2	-	CASSSGTALWNYGYTF	TGTGCCAGCAGTTCGGGGACGGCTTTATGGAACTATGGCTACACCTTC
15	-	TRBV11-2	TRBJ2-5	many	CASSLGTGIGETQYF	TGTGCCAGCAGCTTAGGTACCGGGATCGGAGAGACCCAGTACTTC